A selection of T cell receptor beta chains follows, all from one sample in a study of T cell responses to AZD1222 COVID-19 vaccine. Clones were read by immunoSEQ multiplex PCR, and TCRdb kept only the in-frame ones, dropping some. The sample contains 100,000 to 150,000 clones, about 87% of which appear only once. The sequencing used peripheral blood, collected on day 0 of AZD1222 vaccination. These receptors came from an adult in good health. CDR3s include the opening cysteine and the closing phenylalanine or tryptophan. The D gene is left open where the match is weak. Clone size appears in some rows only: once, few, many, or a class for an expanded clone.

>TRBJ1-6|-|-|TRBV10-2
TGCGCCAGCAGTGAGTCGACCGGACGGGACTATAATTCACCCCTCCACTTT
CASSESTGRDYNSPLHF
>TRBJ1-3|-|-|TRBV6-2/TRBV6-3
TGTGCCAGCAGTGGGACGGACTCTGGAAACACCATATATTTT
CASSGTDSGNTIYF
>TRBJ2-5|-|-|TRBV7-9
TGTGCCAGCAGCTTATATGGGGTCCAAGAGACCCAGTACTTC
CASSLYGVQETQYF
>TRBJ2-3|-|-|TRBV7-2
TGTGCCAGCAGCTACACACAAGTGAACACAGATACGCAGTATTTT
CASSYTQVNTDTQYF
>TRBJ1-6|-|-|TRBV27
TGTGCCAGCAGTTTATCGGGCGGTGTGGGTTCACCCCTCCACTTT
CASSLSGGVGSPLHF
>TRBJ1-4|-|-|TRBV30
TGTGCCTGGAGTACCGGACCCTCGGCTGAAAAACTGTTTTTT
CAWSTGPSAEKLFF
>TRBJ1-2|TRBD1|-|TRBV13
TGTGCCAGCAGCTCCCGAAGAGACAGGGGATATGGCTACACCTTC
CASSSRRDRGYGYTF
>TRBJ1-1|-|-|TRBV19
TGTGCCAGTAACCCGGTCGATTCGAGGAACACTGAAGCTTTCTTT
CASNPVDSRNTEAFF
>TRBJ2-7|TRBD1|-|TRBV5-4
TGTGCCAGCAGCTTGGCCGGACAGGGGCAGAGCTCCTACGAGCAGTACTTC
CASSLAGQGQSSYEQYF
>TRBJ1-1|-|-|TRBV12-3/TRBV12-4
TGTGCCAGCAGTTCGGACACTGAAGCTTTCTTT
CASSSDTEAFF
>TRBJ1-6|TRBD1|-|TRBV30
TGTGCCTGGAGGGGGGACAGGTTCTATAATTCACCCCTCCACTTT
CAWRGDRFYNSPLHF
>TRBJ1-5|-|-|TRBV4-2
TGTGCCAGCAGCCAAGATGCAGGGAAAAGGCCCAATCAGCCCCAGCATTTT
CASSQDAGKRPNQPQHF
>TRBJ2-1|TRBD2|-|TRBV9
TGTGCCAGCAGCGTAGGAGGGCTAGCGGGAGGTTGGGAGCAGTTCTTC
CASSVGGLAGGWEQFF
>TRBJ2-7|TRBD2|few|TRBV5-6
TGTGCCAGCAGGTCCCGGCGGGGGGCCTACGAGCAGTACTTC
CASRSRRGAYEQYF
>TRBJ1-5|TRBD1|-|TRBV9
TGTGCCAGCAGCGAGACAGGGGTGATGTGGCCCCAGCATTTT
CASSETGVMWPQHF
>TRBJ2-2|-|-|TRBV5-1
TGCGCCAGCAGCTTGGCACAGGACACCGGGGAGCTGTTTTTT
CASSLAQDTGELFF